Following are 8 T cell receptor beta chains from one sample sequenced in a study of blood T cell repertoires in COVID-19. Using immunoSEQ multiplex PCR, the repertoire was profiled, and TCRdb retains in-frame clones only, with some absent. This sample has roughly 440,000 clones; about 87% occur once, and the top ten carry roughly 13%. Sequenced material: peripheral blood. These receptors came from a woman in her fifties or sixties with COVID-19, enrolled during active disease.

This rearrangement joins TRBV5-1 to TRBJ2-3; 9 nucleotides agree with TRBD2. The J segment lost 6 bases and the V segment lost 0 bases, leaving 8 bases of the junction unmatched. Germline CDR1 is SGHRS and CDR2 is YFSETQ. The CDR3 consists of 16 residues. The CDR3 nucleotides read TGCGCCAGCAGCTTGGCTCTAGCGGGGCCGCGGGATACGCAGTATTTT. Its protein is CASSLALAGPRDTQYF.

This chain links TRBV5-1 with TRBJ2-7; 9 bases line up with TRBD1. Germline V lookup: CDR1 SGHRS, CDR2 YFSETQ. Germline trimming cut 3 bases from V and 5 bases from J; bases unmatched to any gene: 12. The CDR3 runs to 16 residues. CDR3 DNA: TGCGCCAGCAGCTATCAAGCCAGGGACAGGGCCCACGAGCAGTACTTC. Its protein product is CASSYQARDRAHEQYF.

The chain combines TRBV6-2 or TRBV6-3 with TRBJ1-3; perhaps TRBD1 as D (5 bases). Germline assignment: CDR1 MNHEY and CDR2 SVGEGT. V gave up 0 bases and J gave up 0 bases, with 12 bases separating them. The length of the CDR3 is 17 residues. The CDR3 sequence: CASSYSGGRISGNTIYF. In nucleotides, the CDR3 is TGTGCCAGCAGTTACTCCGGGGGACGGATCTCTGGAAACACCATATATTTT.

V is TRBV19 and J is TRBJ1-5; no clear D. CDR1 is LNHDA, CDR2 SQIVND, per germline (reference sequence). Trimming pared 6 bases from V and 3 bases from J, leaving 6 bases between. The CDR3 runs 12 residues. The CDR3: CASRRDNQPQHF. In DNA form, the CDR3 reads TGTGCCAGTAGACGGGACAATCAGCCCCAGCATTTT.

This chain links TRBV5-1 with TRBJ1-1; 9 bases match TRBD1. This CDR3 has 15 residues. Germline values: CDR1 SGHRS, CDR2 YFSETQ. V lost 4 bases to trimming and J lost 5 bases; unmatched junction nucleotides: 9. CDR3 region: CASSDRDRDGTEAFF. The CDR3 DNA is TGCGCCAGCAGCGACCGGGACAGGGATGGGACTGAAGCTTTCTTT. Full variable domain (remainder filled in from reference TRBV5-1 and TRBJ1-1): KAGVTQTPRYLIKTRGQQVTLSCSPISGHRSVSWYQQTPGQGLQFLFEYFSETQRNKGNFPGRFSGRQFSNSRSEMNVSTLELGDSALYLCASSDRDRDGTEAFFGQGTRLTVV.

This clone was observed a few times. The chain employs TRBV5-4 and TRBJ2-1; tentatively, D is TRBD1 (6 bases). This CDR3 comprises 14 residues. The V end was cut by 0 bases, the J end by 2 bases, with 6 bases between. Germline CDR1 and CDR2: SGHNT and YYREEE (reference sequence). CDR3 region: CASSLDRAYNEQFF. The CDR3 DNA sequence: TGTGCCAGCAGCTTGGACAGGGCCTACAATGAGCAGTTCTTC.

V and J are TRBV28 and TRBJ2-3, with D uncertain. Trimming stripped 8 bases from V and 2 bases from J, with 14 bases between. The CDR3 runs to 14 residues. The V gene's germline CDR1 is MDHEN and CDR2 SYDVKM. CDR3 DNA: TGTGCCAGCCGTACATCCATCCCCACAGATACGCAGTATTTT. Translation: CASRTSIPTDTQYF.

In this sample, this clone turned up a few times. The V and J genes are TRBV2 and TRBJ2-7; D perhaps matches TRBD1 (5 bases). Germline V gene sequence: CDR1 SNHLY, CDR2 FYNNEI. The CDR3 covers 13 residues. Trimming took off 6 bases at V and 11 bases at J, with 20 bases between the two ends. The CDR3 DNA reads TGTGCCAGCAGCACAATGACCGGACAACGGGAGTACTTC. It is translated as CASSTMTGQREYF.